This T cell receptor (beta chain) was sequenced during a study of early T cells in non-severe SARS-CoV-2 infection. The CDR3 covers 15 residues. Between the trimmed V and J ends, which lost 3 bases and 5 bases, there was a span of 14 bases. Germline values: CDR1 SGHKS, CDR2 YYEKEE (reference sequence). This clonotype was counted ten times or more. One entry per CDR3 protein, called by TCRdb with MiXCR from the 5' RACE reads. Of around 50,000 distinct CDR3 sequences in the sample, roughly 7.7% were seen once. This chain connects TRBV5-5 to TRBJ1-4; D gene unclear. What was sequenced was whole blood. This TCR came from an adult who was a healthcare worker with PCR-confirmed SARS-CoV-2 infection or an uninfected control (not recorded which). Written as DNA, the CDR3 is TGTGCCAGCAGCTGGGGAGACCCAAGGAATGAAAAACTGTTTTTT. Translating gives CASSWGDPRNEKLFF.